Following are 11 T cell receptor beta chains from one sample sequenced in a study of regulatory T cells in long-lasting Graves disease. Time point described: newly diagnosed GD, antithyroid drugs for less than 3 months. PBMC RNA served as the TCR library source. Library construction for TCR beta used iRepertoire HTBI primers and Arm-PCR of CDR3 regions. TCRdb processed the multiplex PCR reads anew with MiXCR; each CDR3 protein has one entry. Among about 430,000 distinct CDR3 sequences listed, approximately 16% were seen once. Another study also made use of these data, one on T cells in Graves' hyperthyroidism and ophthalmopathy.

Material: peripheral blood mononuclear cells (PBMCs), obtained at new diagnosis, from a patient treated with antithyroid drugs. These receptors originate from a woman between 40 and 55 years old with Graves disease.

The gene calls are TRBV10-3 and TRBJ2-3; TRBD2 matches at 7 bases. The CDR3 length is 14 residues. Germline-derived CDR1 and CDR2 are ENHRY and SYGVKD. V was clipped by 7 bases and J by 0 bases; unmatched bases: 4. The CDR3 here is CAITREVSTDTQYF. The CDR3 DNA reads TGTGCCATCACTCGGGAGGTGAGCACAGATACGCAGTATTTT.

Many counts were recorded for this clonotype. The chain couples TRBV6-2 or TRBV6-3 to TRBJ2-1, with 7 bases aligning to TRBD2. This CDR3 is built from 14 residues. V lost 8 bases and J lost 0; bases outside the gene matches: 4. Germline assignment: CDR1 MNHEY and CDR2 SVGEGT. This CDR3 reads CASHRTSSYNEQFF. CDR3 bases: TGTGCCAGCCACCGGACTAGCTCCTACAATGAGCAGTTCTTC.

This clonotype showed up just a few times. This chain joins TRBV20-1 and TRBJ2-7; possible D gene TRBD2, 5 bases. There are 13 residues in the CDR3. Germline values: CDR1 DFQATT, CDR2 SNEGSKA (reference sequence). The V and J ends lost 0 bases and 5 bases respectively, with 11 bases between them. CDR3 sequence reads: CSARDPIGDEQYF. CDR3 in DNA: TGCAGTGCTAGAGATCCGATCGGGGACGAGCAGTACTTC.

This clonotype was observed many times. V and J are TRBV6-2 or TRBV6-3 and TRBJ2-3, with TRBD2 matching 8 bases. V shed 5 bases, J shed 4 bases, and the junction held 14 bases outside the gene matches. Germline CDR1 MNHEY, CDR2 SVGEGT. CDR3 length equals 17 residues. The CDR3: CASSDWDSGTSADTQYF. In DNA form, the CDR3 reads TGTGCCAGCAGTGACTGGGACTCCGGGACTAGTGCAGATACGCAGTATTTT.

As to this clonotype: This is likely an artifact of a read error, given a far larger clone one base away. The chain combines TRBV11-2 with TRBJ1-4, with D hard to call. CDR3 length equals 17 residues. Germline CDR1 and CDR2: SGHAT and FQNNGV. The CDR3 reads CASSLGSTGYANEKLCF. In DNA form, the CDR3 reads TGTGCCAGCAGTTTAGGCTCAACCGGTTACGCTAATGAAAAACTGTGTTTT.

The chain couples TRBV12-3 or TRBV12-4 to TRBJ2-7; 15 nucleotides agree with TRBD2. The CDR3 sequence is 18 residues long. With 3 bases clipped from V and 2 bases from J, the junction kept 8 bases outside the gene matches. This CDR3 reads CASSFQGTSGRPPYEQYF. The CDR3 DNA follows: TGTGCCAGCAGTTTCCAGGGGACTAGCGGGAGGCCGCCCTACGAGCAGTACTTC.

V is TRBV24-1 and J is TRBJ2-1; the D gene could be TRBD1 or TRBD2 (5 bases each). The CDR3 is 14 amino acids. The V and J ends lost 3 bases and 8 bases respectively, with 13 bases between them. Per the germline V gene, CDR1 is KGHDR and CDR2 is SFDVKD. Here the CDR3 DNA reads TGTGCCACCAGTGATGGGGGTAGATACTATGAGCAGTTCTTC. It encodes CATSDGGRYYEQFF.

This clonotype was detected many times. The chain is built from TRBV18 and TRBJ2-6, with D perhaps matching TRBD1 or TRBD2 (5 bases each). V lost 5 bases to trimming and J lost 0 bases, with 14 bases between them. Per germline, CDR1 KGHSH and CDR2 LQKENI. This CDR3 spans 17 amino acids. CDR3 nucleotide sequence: TGTGCCAGCTCATCGGGACGCCCTAGCTCTGGGGCCAACGTCCTGACTTTC. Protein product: CASSSGRPSSGANVLTF.

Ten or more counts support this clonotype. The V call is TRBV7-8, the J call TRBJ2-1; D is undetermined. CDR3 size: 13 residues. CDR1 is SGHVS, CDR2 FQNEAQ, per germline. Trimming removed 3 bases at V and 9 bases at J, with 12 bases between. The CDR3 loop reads CASSFISVGEQFF. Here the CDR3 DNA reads TGTGCCAGCAGCTTCATTTCAGTGGGTGAGCAGTTCTTC.

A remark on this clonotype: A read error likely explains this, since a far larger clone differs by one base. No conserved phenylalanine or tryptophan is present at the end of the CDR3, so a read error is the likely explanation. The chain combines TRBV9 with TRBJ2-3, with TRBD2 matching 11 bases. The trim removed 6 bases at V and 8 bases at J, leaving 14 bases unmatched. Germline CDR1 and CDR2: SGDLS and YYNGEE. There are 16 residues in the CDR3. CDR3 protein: CASNEGLAGGIGTQYS. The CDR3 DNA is TGTGCCAGCAATGAAGGGCTAGCGGGAGGTATCGGTACGCAGTATTCT.

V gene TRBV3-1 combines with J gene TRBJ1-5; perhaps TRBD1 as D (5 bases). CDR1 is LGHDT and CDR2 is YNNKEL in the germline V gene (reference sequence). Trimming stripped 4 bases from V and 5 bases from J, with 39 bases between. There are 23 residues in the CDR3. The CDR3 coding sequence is TGTGCCAGCAGCCCCAAGAGCCCCGGGACGAACTATGAGGGCCTGGGTTTGGATCAGCCCCAGCATTTT. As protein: CASSPKSPGTNYEGLGLDQPQHF.